The clone carrying this T cell receptor beta chain has ten or more counts. Compared with germline, one end of the junction differs, possibly owing to a read error. The read terminates 3 residues ahead of where the CDR3 ends, so the germline J gene completes it. This sample is part of a study of T cell clonality in common variable immunodeficiency. Here immunoSEQ multiplex PCR was the method, and the copy in TCRdb shows in-frame clones only, minus some. This table holds 44,000 or so clones with no singletons; the top ten claim approximately 0.68%. The V gene's germline CDR1 is SSHAT and CDR2 FNYEAQ (reference sequence). The CDR3 runs 15 residues. Donors gave roughly 4.5 to 9 ml heparinized peripheral whole blood.

The chain recombines TRBV7-7 with TRBJ2-3; TRBD2 matches at 9 bases. The sample comprised peripheral blood mononuclear cells. The sequence came from a person aged 18 to 75 in good health. CDR3 in amino acids: CASSGGSSSTDTQYF. The CDR3 bases that were read are TGTGCTAGCAGCGGGGGGAGCTCTAGCACAGATACG.